This T cell receptor beta chain derives from a study of blood T cell repertoires in COVID-19. Study details: The United States, Italy and Spain supplied acute and convalescent COVID-19 samples. PBMCs, B-cell-depleted T cells, or T cells were the source of the cDNA or gDNA that made up the material.

In the study's own analysis: Reference gene primers were amplified, and this amplification served to estimate nucleated cell counts. The repertoire was sequenced with immunoSEQ multiplex PCR; TCRdb's copy has only in-frame clones and lacks some. The DNA was the basis for D and trimming; V, J and clone size are from that table. Among fewer than 150,000 clones listed, over 80% were seen once. Trimming stripped 6 bases from V and 4 bases from J, with 16 bases between. Germline loops: CDR1 ENHRY, CDR2 SYGVKD. The CDR3 loop spans 15 amino acids. The chain carries TRBV10-3 and TRBJ1-5; D is uncertain. Sequencing input: peripheral blood. The sequence was obtained from a woman in her seventies with acute or convalescent COVID-19. CDR3 DNA sequence: TGTGCCATCAGCGAAACTGACGACGGGAATCAGCCCCAGCATTTT. It encodes CAISETDDGNQPQHF.